This TCR beta chain comes out of a study of T cell responses to AZD1222 COVID-19 vaccine. Using immunoSEQ multiplex PCR, the repertoire was profiled, and TCRdb retains in-frame clones only, with some absent. The data contain approximately 140,000 clones, around 90% of them singletons. Germline V gene sequence: CDR1 SGHRS, CDR2 YFSETQ. The CDR3 covers 13 residues. V lost 7 bases, J lost 0 bases, and 2 bases stayed unmatched. Study-wide results and limits: Epitopes outside B.1.351 and B.1.1.7 mutated regions reportedly drew nearly half of spike TCRs. Vaccine-associated CD4 TCRs spanned spike, dominant at 160-218 and 743-854.

Of note for this clone: Antigen specificity is unknown.

The genes are TRBV5-1 and TRBJ2-5, with 8 bases aligning to TRBD1. The material sequenced was peripheral blood, taken on day 0 of MenACWY control vaccination. This receptor was taken from an adult in good health. The CDR3 DNA reads TGCGCCAGCCGACAGGGGTACCAAGAGACCCAGTACTTC. This translates into CASRQGYQETQYF. The full variable domain, in which reference TRBV5-1 and TRBJ2-5 provide the parts outside the CDR3, is KAGVTQTPRYLIKTRGQQVTLSCSPISGHRSVSWYQQTPGQGLQFLFEYFSETQRNKGNFPGRFSGRQFSNSRSEMNVSTLELGDSALYLCASRQGYQETQYFGPGTRLLVL.